A single sample is the source of the 21 T cell receptor beta chains below, sequenced in a study of cytomegalovirus exposure and HLA in healthy donors. Amplification used 60 Vbeta primers and 13 Jbeta primers. Assay: immunoSEQ multiplex PCR; the TCRdb copy retains only in-frame clones and omits some. Of 100,000 or so clones listed, around 80% are singletons. Sequences were obtained from PBMCs. These receptors all stem from a male donor in good health and CMV-seropositive.

CDR3 sequence (DNA): TGTGCCAGCAGCTTGGAGCAGGTTCTTCGGACCCAGTACTTC. Translating it yields CASSLEQVLRTQYF. V is TRBV5-5 and J is TRBJ2-5; no reliable D call. Germline V gene sequence: CDR1 SGHKS, CDR2 YYEKEE (reference sequence). Deletions cut 0 bases from V and 7 bases from J, with 13 bases between. The CDR3 covers 14 residues.

This clone was seen a few times. The chain links TRBV5-4 to TRBJ1-2; D gene ambiguous. This CDR3 has 15 residues. Trimming took off 4 bases at V and 1 base at J, with 14 bases between the two ends. CDR1 is SGHNT and CDR2 is YYREEE in the germline V gene (reference sequence). The CDR3, as DNA: TGTGCCAGCAGCCCGCGAGGGCAGCATAACTATGGCTACACCTTC. Translating gives CASSPRGQHNYGYTF.

In DNA form, the CDR3 reads TGTGCCAGCAGCCGCGACACAGATACGCAGTATTTT. Translation: CASSRDTDTQYF. The chain combines TRBV4-2 with TRBJ2-3; D remains unclear. This CDR3 is 12 amino acids long. Germline values: CDR1 LGHNA, CDR2 YNFKEQ. With 4 bases removed from V and 2 bases from J, the gap between germline ends came to 4 bases.

The V call is TRBV15, the J call TRBJ2-7; D gene unclear. Trimming took 0 bases from V and 2 from J, leaving 17 bases between them. CDR1 and CDR2 from the germline V gene are LNHNV and YYDKDF (reference sequence). CDR3 length: 17 residues. The CDR3 nucleotides read TGTGCCACCAGCAGAGATGATACACCGCGAGGCACCTACGAGCAGTACTTC. Encoded protein: CATSRDDTPRGTYEQYF.

The chain uses TRBV6-5 and TRBJ1-1; no reliable D call. CDR3 length: 13 amino acids. Looked up from germline, CDR1 is MNHEY and CDR2 is SVGAGI. Trimming took 8 bases from V and 0 from J, leaving 10 bases between them. The CDR3 loop reads CASGENLNTEAFF. CDR3 DNA: TGTGCCAGCGGGGAGAATTTGAACACTGAAGCTTTCTTT.

J is TRBJ2-3 and V is TRBV5-1; 14 nucleotides align to TRBD2. Germline CDR1 reads SGHRS; CDR2 reads YFSETQ. Trimming removed 7 bases from V and 1 base from J; junction bases left unmatched: 8. The CDR3 length is 17 residues. Here the CDR3 reads CASPPGLAGDCTDTQYF. CDR3 DNA: TGCGCCAGCCCCCCGGGACTAGCGGGGGACTGCACAGATACGCAGTATTTT.

The CDR3 protein is CASSLGGGGGVETQYF. CDR3 DNA: TGTGCCAGCAGTTTAGGGGGGGGTGGGGGTGTAGAGACCCAGTACTTC. The chain recombines TRBV28 with TRBJ2-5; the match to TRBD2 covers 7 bases. V shed 2 bases, J shed 4 bases, and the junction held 10 bases outside the gene matches. This CDR3 comprises 16 residues. Germline V gene lookup returns CDR1 MDHEN and CDR2 SYDVKM.

The chain combines TRBV5-1 with TRBJ1-6, with 9 bases identical to TRBD1. V dropped 2 bases and J dropped 5; count of bases not matched to a gene: 2. Per germline, CDR1 SGHRS and CDR2 YFSETQ. The length of the CDR3 is 15 residues. DNA of the CDR3: TGCGCCAGCAGCTTACAGGGGGCGCATAATTCACCCCTCCACTTT. Amino acid sequence: CASSLQGAHNSPLHF.

The chain links TRBV6-5 to TRBJ1-6, with 9 bases lining up with TRBD1. CDR1 is MNHEY, CDR2 SVGAGI, per germline. There are 14 residues in the CDR3. J was trimmed by 9 bases and V by 5 bases; bases with no gene match: 5. CDR3 loop: CASSPGQGRSPLHF. CDR3 nucleotide sequence: TGTGCCAGCAGTCCGGGACAGGGCCGTTCACCCCTCCACTTT.

The chain carries TRBV7-2 and TRBJ2-5, with D possibly matching TRBD2 (6 bases). The CDR3 consists of 13 residues. V shed 6 bases and J shed 2 bases, with 10 bases lying between them. Germline V gene lookup returns CDR1 SGHTA and CDR2 FQGNSA. CDR3 sequence: CASSRDFQETQYF. In DNA form, the CDR3 reads TGTGCCAGCAGTAGGGACTTTCAAGAGACCCAGTACTTC.

This chain uses TRBV4-2 with TRBJ2-2; 12 nucleotides match TRBD2. The germline V gene has CDR1 LGHNA and CDR2 YNFKEQ. V lost 4 bases to trimming and J lost 3 bases; unmatched junction nucleotides: 9. The CDR3 is made up of 18 amino acids. CDR3 sequence (DNA): TGTGCCAGCAGCCGAAGCACTAGCGGGGGGCTAGACACCGGGGAGCTGTTTTTT. Its protein product is CASSRSTSGGLDTGELFF.

This chain links TRBV18 with TRBJ2-6; D gene uncertain. This CDR3 comprises 15 residues. V lost 2 bases, J lost 2 bases, and 7 bases lay in between. Germline loops: CDR1 KGHSH, CDR2 LQKENI. In nucleotides, the CDR3 is TGTGCCAGCTCACCAAATTCCGCTGGGGCCAACGTCCTGACTTTC. Protein: CASSPNSAGANVLTF. Full variable domain (missing parts from reference TRBV18 and TRBJ2-6): NAGVMQNPRHLVRRRGQEARLRCSPMKGHSHVYWYRQLPEEGLKFMVYLQKENIIDESGMPKERFSAEFPKEGPSILRIQQVVRGDSAAYFCASSPNSAGANVLTFGAGSRLTVL.

The gene calls are TRBV9 and TRBJ2-3, with 13 bases fitting TRBD2. The CDR3 length is 17 residues. Trimming removed 4 bases from V and 1 base from J; junction bases left unmatched: 6. CDR1 SGDLS and CDR2 YYNGEE come from the germline V gene. The CDR3 DNA reads as TGTGCCAGCAGCCCCCCCGGACTAGCGGGGGGCACAGATACGCAGTATTTT. It codes for CASSPPGLAGGTDTQYF. The full variable domain, its missing parts supplied by reference TRBV9 and TRBJ2-3, is DSGVTQTPKHLITATGQRVTLRCSPRSGDLSVYWYQQSLDQGLQFLIQYYNGEERAKGNILERFSAQQFPDLHSELNLSSLELGDSALYFCASSPPGLAGGTDTQYFGPGTRLTVL.

This rearrangement joins TRBV7-9 to TRBJ1-3; 7 positions match TRBD1. The CDR3 totals 13 residues. Trimming took 5 bases from V and 8 from J; bases not matched to a gene: 6. From germline, CDR1 is SEHNR and CDR2 FQNEAQ (reference sequence). This chain's CDR3 is CASSPTGIYTIYF. DNA of the CDR3: TGTGCCAGCAGCCCGACAGGGATTTACACCATATATTTT.

The genes are TRBV12-5 and TRBJ1-1, with 9 bases matching TRBD1. There are 14 residues in the CDR3. Trimming cost V 1 base and J 4 bases; bases outside gene matches: 1. Germline V lookup: CDR1 LGHNT, CDR2 FRNRAP. The CDR3 loop reads CASGLGTGATEAFF. CDR3 DNA sequence: TGTGCTAGTGGTTTGGGGACAGGGGCCACTGAAGCTTTCTTT.

The CDR3 here is CASSMKQGYEQYF. As DNA, the CDR3 is TGTGCCAGTAGTATGAAACAGGGCTACGAGCAGTACTTC. V gene TRBV19 combines with J gene TRBJ2-7, with D perhaps TRBD1 (6 bases). The CDR3 spans 13 residues. CDR1 is LNHDA and CDR2 is SQIVND in the germline V gene (reference sequence). V lost 3 bases, J lost 3 bases, and 9 bases lay in between.

The gene calls are TRBV6-5 and TRBJ2-2, with 8 positions matching TRBD1. The CDR3 has 14 residues. Germline trimming cut 5 bases from V and 6 bases from J; bases unmatched to any gene: 5. The germline V gene has CDR1 MNHEY and CDR2 SVGAGI. The CDR3 DNA follows: TGTGCCAGCAGTCGGACAGGGATGGCCGGGGAGCTGTTTTTT. Amino acid sequence: CASSRTGMAGELFF.

The genes are TRBV7-3 and TRBJ2-3; D is perhaps TRBD2 (6 bases). The CDR3 has 14 residues. V was cut by 6 bases and J by 3 bases, with 13 bases left in between. Germline V gene data show CDR1 as SGHTA and CDR2 as FQGTGA. The CDR3 reads CASRRGEHTDTQYF. DNA for the CDR3: TGTGCCAGCAGGCGCGGGGAGCATACAGATACGCAGTATTTT.

This clone has a handful of counts. The chain links TRBV30 to TRBJ1-6; 7 bases align to TRBD1. CDR1 GTSNPN and CDR2 SVGIG come from the germline V gene (reference sequence). CDR3 size: 14 residues. Trimming took 3 bases from V and 9 from J; bases not matched to a gene: 8. This CDR3 is CAWRRGTVTSPLHF. For the CDR3, the DNA is TGTGCCTGGAGGAGAGGGACAGTAACTTCACCCCTCCACTTT.

The rearrangement uses TRBV9 and TRBJ2-3; 9 positions agree with TRBD1. From germline, CDR1 is SGDLS and CDR2 YYNGEE. The CDR3 extends over 17 amino acids. Trimming at V came to 1 base and at J to 0 bases, leaving 6 bases not matched to a gene. The CDR3 DNA reads as TGTGCCAGCAGCGTAACCGGACAGGGGATTAGCACAGATACGCAGTATTTT. Residues: CASSVTGQGISTDTQYF.

This sequence joins TRBV7-9 and TRBJ2-7; 8 nucleotides align to TRBD2. The germline V gene encodes CDR1 SEHNR and CDR2 FQNEAQ (reference sequence). The CDR3 consists of 16 residues. V gave up 2 bases and J gave up 0 bases; unmatched junction bases: 6. The CDR3: CASSLNSGESSYEQYF. DNA of the CDR3: TGTGCCAGCAGCTTAAATAGCGGGGAAAGCTCCTACGAGCAGTACTTC.